This TCR beta chain originates from a study of T-cell reconstitution after alpha-beta-depleted transplantation in children (dated by TCRdb to about 2016). For the wider study: T-cell immune reconstitution after TCRalphabeta/CD19-depleted allogeneic hematopoietic cell transplantation in children was quantitatively tracked in the study by means of TCR repertoire profiling.

The protocol used for the library was PCR. The sample was run on an Illumina HiSeq 2500. TCR library preparation used molecular barcoding, with unique molecular identifiers applied to normalize quantification of the TCRbeta repertoire. The raw public reads went through TCRdb reprocessing: fastp at Q25, MiXCR clone calling, in-frame beta chains kept. Rows matching on CDR3 protein sequence are summarized as one entry with the most common DNA and genes. The sample table records 750,000 to 950,000 distinct CDR3 sequences; roughly 15% of these occur just once. Of the sample, 5% falls within the top ten clones. On the study overall, not on this receptor specifically: The high TCRbeta diversity at day 60 in some patients was ascribed to recipient T cells and intrathymic progenitors that had survived conditioning. The frequencies of hyperexpanded clones fell over the following months, and after one year, T-cell counts and TCRbeta diversity were mostly attributed to newly produced T cells. Apparently early alphabetaT-cell count recovery about two months after transplant reportedly relied on only several hundred rapidly expanded clones derived from non-depleted graft cells.

This clonotype occurred a few times. It lacks a known antigen. Base qualities are not at hand, and no much larger clone is one base apart. V is cut back by 0 bases and J by 5 bases, with 5 bases in the junction unmatched. CDR1 and CDR2, looked up from the germline V gene, are MNHEY and SVGAGI. The CDR3 runs 16 residues from the cysteine to the phenylalanine. The kept DNA is CDR3 alone, 48 bases in frame from the first base. The sample's treatment or condition label, in plain terms: allogeneic hematopoietic cell transplantation with graft depleted of TCRalphabeta T cells and CD19 B cells. The transplant recipients were children given TCRalphabeta/CD19-depleted allogeneic hematopoietic cell grafts.

The sequence came from a male patient younger than 18 who had a stem cell transplant for acute lymphoblastic leukemia, so the T cells may come from the graft donor. The V and J segments used are TRBV6-5 and TRBJ2-1, with 9 middle bases fitting TRBD2. The material was PBMCs, mostly from graft donor cells, obtained 360 days after TCRalphabeta/CD19-depleted stem cell transplant. The CDR3 protein is CASSYSISGSHNEQFF. The DNA sequence is given as TGTGCCAGCAGTTACTCGATTAGCGGGAGTCACAATGAGCAGTTCTTC.